Listed below are T cell receptor beta chains from one sample, sequenced in a study of Ad26.COV2.S vaccination and SARS-CoV-2 variants. The protocol was immunoSEQ multiplex PCR, while the TCRdb copy is restricted to in-frame clones and leaves out a portion. The sample comprises some 480,000 clones, approximately 90% of which are singletons, and around 13% rests with the top ten. The sequencing here drew on peripheral blood, taken in a trial of Ad26.COV2.S vaccine versus placebo. The receptors here all came from a person aged 18 to 59 who received the Ad26.COV2.S COVID-19 vaccine or a placebo. Both conserved end residues are part of each CDR3. Each record gives: CDR3 length, V gene, J gene, clone size, D gene, CDR3 DNA, CDR3 protein. D genes are given only for firm matches. Part of the rows lack a size; the others show once, few, many or a class for expanded clones.

CDR3 length: 15; V gene: TRBV30; J gene: TRBJ1-4; clone size: NA; D gene: NA; CDR3 DNA: TGTGCCTGGAGTGTTCGGGGGGCTGTTAATGAAAAACTGTTTTTT; CDR3 protein: CAWSVRGAVNEKLFF
CDR3 length: 14; V gene: TRBV5-4; J gene: TRBJ1-2; clone size: NA; D gene: NA; CDR3 DNA: TGTGCCAGCAGCTTGGCCGACAGCCTCTATGGCTACACCTTC; CDR3 protein: CASSLADSLYGYTF
CDR3 length: 17; V gene: TRBV30; J gene: TRBJ1-4; clone size: NA; D gene: NA; CDR3 DNA: TGTGCCTGCGCACCCGGCCGGGCGGCGGCCGGCGGTGAAAAACTGTTTTTT; CDR3 protein: CACAPGRAAAGGEKLFF
CDR3 length: 17; V gene: TRBV5-1; J gene: TRBJ2-1; clone size: once; D gene: NA; CDR3 DNA: TGCGCCAGCAGCTTGGGGGGTCTCCCTAGCTCCTACAATGAGCAGTTCTTC; CDR3 protein: CASSLGGLPSSYNEQFF
CDR3 length: 11; V gene: TRBV11-2; J gene: TRBJ2-7; clone size: NA; D gene: NA; CDR3 DNA: TGTGCCAGCAGCCCCCTCACCGAGCAGTACTTC; CDR3 protein: CASSPLTEQYF
CDR3 length: 15; V gene: TRBV11-2; J gene: TRBJ2-5; clone size: NA; D gene: TRBD2; CDR3 DNA: TGTGCCAGCACCAGACTAGCGGGAATGCAAGAGACCCAGTACTTC; CDR3 protein: CASTRLAGMQETQYF
CDR3 length: 15; V gene: TRBV28; J gene: TRBJ1-5; clone size: NA; D gene: TRBD1; CDR3 DNA: TGTGCCAGCAGTCTTGGACAGGGCAGCAATCAGCCCCAGCATTTT; CDR3 protein: CASSLGQGSNQPQHF
CDR3 length: 16; V gene: TRBV11-2; J gene: TRBJ2-2; clone size: NA; D gene: NA; CDR3 DNA: TGTGCCAGCAGCTCCAGACGGGGAGGGAACACCGGGGAGCTGTTTTTT; CDR3 protein: CASSSRRGGNTGELFF
CDR3 length: 15; V gene: TRBV5-1; J gene: TRBJ2-3; clone size: NA; D gene: NA; CDR3 DNA: TGCGCCAGCAGCCCCCGTTTAGGGGAAACAGATACGCAGTATTTT; CDR3 protein: CASSPRLGETDTQYF
CDR3 length: 16; V gene: TRBV28; J gene: TRBJ2-3; clone size: NA; D gene: TRBD1; CDR3 DNA: TGTGCCAGCAGTTTCAGGGACAGGGTAATCGCAGATACGCAGTATTTT; CDR3 protein: CASSFRDRVIADTQYF
CDR3 length: 14; V gene: TRBV27; J gene: TRBJ2-7; clone size: NA; D gene: NA; CDR3 DNA: TGTGCCAGCAGTTTCGTGGGAGTCGGCTACGAGCAGTACTTC; CDR3 protein: CASSFVGVGYEQYF
CDR3 length: 13; V gene: TRBV29-1; J gene: TRBJ2-7; clone size: NA; D gene: NA; CDR3 DNA: TGCAGCGTTGTAATACAGGCACGGTACGAGCAGTACTTC; CDR3 protein: CSVVIQARYEQYF
CDR3 length: 14; V gene: TRBV7-9; J gene: TRBJ1-3; clone size: few; D gene: NA; CDR3 DNA: TGTGCCAGCAGCCCGACAGGTCCTGGAAACACCATATATTTT; CDR3 protein: CASSPTGPGNTIYF
CDR3 length: 10; V gene: TRBV29-1; J gene: TRBJ1-1; clone size: NA; D gene: NA; CDR3 DNA: TGCAGCGCGAAGAACACTGAAGCTTTCTTT; CDR3 protein: CSAKNTEAFF
CDR3 length: 13; V gene: TRBV28; J gene: TRBJ2-7; clone size: NA; D gene: NA; CDR3 DNA: TGTGCCAGCAGTGTAACAGGAGCCTACGAGCAGTACTTC; CDR3 protein: CASSVTGAYEQYF
CDR3 length: 14; V gene: TRBV29-1; J gene: TRBJ1-1; clone size: once; D gene: NA; CDR3 DNA: TGCAGCTTCCTGGAGGGTCCTGGGTACACTGAAGCTTTCTTT; CDR3 protein: CSFLEGPGYTEAFF
CDR3 length: 13; V gene: TRBV7-3; J gene: TRBJ2-7; clone size: NA; D gene: NA; CDR3 DNA: TGTGCCAGCAGCTTAGAAGGGACCTACGAGCAGTACTTC; CDR3 protein: CASSLEGTYEQYF
CDR3 length: 18; V gene: TRBV28; J gene: TRBJ2-7; clone size: NA; D gene: TRBD2; CDR3 DNA: TGTGCCAGCAGTCCCCCCCTAGCGGGAGCCTCTACTACCTACGAGCAGTACTTC; CDR3 protein: CASSPPLAGASTTYEQYF
CDR3 length: 20; V gene: TRBV24-1; J gene: TRBJ2-1; clone size: NA; D gene: NA; CDR3 DNA: TGTGCCACCAGTGATAGAGCGCCACAGACAACCGGTCGTGCCTACAATGAGCAGTTCTTC; CDR3 protein: CATSDRAPQTTGRAYNEQFF
CDR3 length: 13; V gene: TRBV7-2; J gene: TRBJ2-7; clone size: NA; D gene: NA; CDR3 DNA: TGTGCCAGCAGCTTAGCGGGGCGGGGAGGGCAGTACTTC; CDR3 protein: CASSLAGRGGQYF
CDR3 length: 15; V gene: TRBV9; J gene: TRBJ2-2; clone size: NA; D gene: TRBD1; CDR3 DNA: TGTGCCAGCAGCGCCTCCGGGACAGGGTCCGGGGAGCTGTTTTTT; CDR3 protein: CASSASGTGSGELFF
CDR3 length: 13; V gene: TRBV7-2; J gene: TRBJ2-1; clone size: NA; D gene: NA; CDR3 DNA: TGTGCCAGCCACTACACCTCCTACAATGAGCAGTTCTTC; CDR3 protein: CASHYTSYNEQFF
CDR3 length: 14; V gene: TRBV30; J gene: TRBJ2-7; clone size: NA; D gene: NA; CDR3 DNA: TGTGCCTGGAGTCTCAGGGGATCTGACTACGAGCAGTACTTC; CDR3 protein: CAWSLRGSDYEQYF
CDR3 length: 15; V gene: TRBV5-4; J gene: TRBJ2-7; clone size: NA; D gene: TRBD1; CDR3 DNA: TGTGCCAGCAGCACACCCGGGACAGGGGACCACGAGCAGTACTTC; CDR3 protein: CASSTPGTGDHEQYF
CDR3 length: 14; V gene: TRBV10-3; J gene: TRBJ2-1; clone size: NA; D gene: TRBD2; CDR3 DNA: TGTGCCATCAGAGCCGAACTAGCGGACAATGAGCAGTTCTTC; CDR3 protein: CAIRAELADNEQFF
CDR3 length: 15; V gene: TRBV5-6; J gene: TRBJ1-6; clone size: NA; D gene: TRBD1; CDR3 DNA: TGTGCCAGCAGCTTGGCCGGAACAGGGGTCTCACCCCTCCACTTT; CDR3 protein: CASSLAGTGVSPLHF
CDR3 length: 17; V gene: TRBV3-1/TRBV3-2; J gene: TRBJ1-6; clone size: NA; D gene: NA; CDR3 DNA: TGTGCCAGCAGCCATTCCCCGGACGGACTTTATAATTCACCCCTCCACTTT; CDR3 protein: CASSHSPDGLYNSPLHF
CDR3 length: 14; V gene: TRBV27; J gene: TRBJ2-5; clone size: NA; D gene: TRBD1; CDR3 DNA: TGTGCCAGCAACCCGGGACAGAGAAGAGGGACCCAGTACTTC; CDR3 protein: CASNPGQRRGTQYF
CDR3 length: 16; V gene: TRBV28; J gene: TRBJ1-2; clone size: NA; D gene: NA; CDR3 DNA: TGTGCCAGCAGTCTCTCTCGGACGGGAACTTTCGGTGGCTACACCTTC; CDR3 protein: CASSLSRTGTFGGYTF
CDR3 length: 15; V gene: TRBV10-3; J gene: TRBJ2-7; clone size: NA; D gene: TRBD1; CDR3 DNA: TGTGCCAGCGGCTCCGGGACAGGTCTCTCCTACGAGCAGTACTTC; CDR3 protein: CASGSGTGLSYEQYF
CDR3 length: 13; V gene: TRBV6-5; J gene: TRBJ1-2; clone size: NA; D gene: TRBD1; CDR3 DNA: TGTGCCAGCAGTCTCGACAGGGCTGCCGGCTACACCTTC; CDR3 protein: CASSLDRAAGYTF
CDR3 length: 16; V gene: TRBV5-4; J gene: TRBJ2-2; clone size: once; D gene: NA; CDR3 DNA: TGTGCCAGCAGCGGCGGGATTAGCGGGAACACCGGGGAGCTGTTTTTT; CDR3 protein: CASSGGISGNTGELFF
CDR3 length: 15; V gene: TRBV5-1; J gene: TRBJ1-6; clone size: NA; D gene: TRBD1; CDR3 DNA: TGCGCCAGCAGCTCGGGACAGGGTGATAATTCACCCCTCCACTTT; CDR3 protein: CASSSGQGDNSPLHF
CDR3 length: 12; V gene: TRBV2; J gene: TRBJ2-7; clone size: NA; D gene: NA; CDR3 DNA: TGTGCCAGCAAAGAACAGATCTACGAGCAGTACTTC; CDR3 protein: CASKEQIYEQYF
CDR3 length: 15; V gene: TRBV3-1/TRBV3-2; J gene: TRBJ2-1; clone size: NA; D gene: NA; CDR3 DNA: TGTGCCAGCAGCCAAACGGCGGGGCCCTACAATGAGCAGTTCTTC; CDR3 protein: CASSQTAGPYNEQFF
CDR3 length: 15; V gene: TRBV5-1; J gene: TRBJ1-2; clone size: NA; D gene: TRBD1; CDR3 DNA: TGCGCCAGCAGCTTGGAGGGGGCGGGAGGCTATGGCTACACCTTC; CDR3 protein: CASSLEGAGGYGYTF
CDR3 length: 13; V gene: TRBV28; J gene: TRBJ2-2; clone size: NA; D gene: NA; CDR3 DNA: TGTGCCAGCAGTCCCCGTCTCCCCGGGGAGCTGTTTTTT; CDR3 protein: CASSPRLPGELFF
CDR3 length: 11; V gene: TRBV7-3; J gene: TRBJ2-3; clone size: NA; D gene: NA; CDR3 DNA: TGTGCCAGGGGGGTCGGAGATACGCAGTATTTT; CDR3 protein: CARGVGDTQYF